The clone carrying this T cell receptor beta chain came up many times. Its antigen is undetermined. The same CDR3 is also encoded by other DNA sequences in this sample. The sample is drawn from a study of metastatic and nonmetastatic thyroid tumors. Study background: Repertoires were compared across blood and tumor or nodule tissue from malignant and benign thyroid patients.

Findings and caveats of the study: It was reported that TCR beta diversity was significantly higher in malignant thyroid tumors than benign nodules, in blood and tumor.

Thyroid surgery was performed in patients who had received no treatment beforehand. Per the authors' pipeline: The study's classifier, a distant-metastasis tool for papillary thyroid cancer, was built using CDR3 differences across clinicopathological groups. MiXCR was used by TCRdb to re-call the PCR reads. The V and J calls were determined by TCRdb, not by the authors. The top ten clones hold about a sixth of a sample with about 27,000 clones, roughly 15% of them seen once. The sequence came from a male donor with papillary thyroid cancer or a benign thyroid nodule (not recorded which). Some clones in this sample may be carry-over from other donors' samples. Sequenced material: blood.

The CDR3 loop reads CSARVETQYF. CDR3 coding DNA: TGCAGTGCTAGAGTAGAGACCCAGTACTTC. The chain combines TRBV20-1 with TRBJ2-5, with no clear D. V was trimmed by 1 base and J by 4 bases, leaving 1 base between them. Germline lookup yields CDR1 DFQATT and CDR2 SNEGSKA (reference sequence). The length of the CDR3 is 10 residues.